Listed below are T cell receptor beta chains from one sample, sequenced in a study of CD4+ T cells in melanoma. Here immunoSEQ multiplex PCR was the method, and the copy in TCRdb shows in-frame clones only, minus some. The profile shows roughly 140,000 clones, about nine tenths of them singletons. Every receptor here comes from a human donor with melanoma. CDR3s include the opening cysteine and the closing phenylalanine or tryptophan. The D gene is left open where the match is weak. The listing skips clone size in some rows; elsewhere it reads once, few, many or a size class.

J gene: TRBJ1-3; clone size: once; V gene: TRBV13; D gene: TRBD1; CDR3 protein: CASSSGRGLGNTIYF; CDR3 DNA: TGTGCCAGCAGCTCGGGCAGGGGGCTTGGAAACACCATATATTTT
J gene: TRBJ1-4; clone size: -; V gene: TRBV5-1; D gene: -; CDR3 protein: CASSLTTVTNEKLFF; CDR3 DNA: TGCGCCAGCAGCTTAACGACCGTAACAAATGAAAAACTGTTTTTT
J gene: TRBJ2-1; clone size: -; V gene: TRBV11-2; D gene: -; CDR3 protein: CASSDLRGSYNEQFF; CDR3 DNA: TGTGCCAGCAGCGATTTACGGGGTTCCTACAATGAGCAGTTCTTC
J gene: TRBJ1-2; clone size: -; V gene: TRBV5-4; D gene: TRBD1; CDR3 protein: CASSLGETGQVYYGYTF; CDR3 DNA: TGTGCCAGCAGCTTGGGAGAGACAGGGCAGGTTTACTATGGCTACACCTTC
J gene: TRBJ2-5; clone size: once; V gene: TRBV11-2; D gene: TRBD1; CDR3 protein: CASSLDFRQGARETQYF; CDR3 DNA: TGTGCCAGCAGCTTAGATTTCCGGCAGGGGGCTCGAGAGACCCAGTACTTC
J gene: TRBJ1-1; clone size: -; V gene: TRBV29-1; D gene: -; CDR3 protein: CSVVVGEGFF; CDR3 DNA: TGCAGCGTTGTGGTGGGTGAGGGTTTCTTT
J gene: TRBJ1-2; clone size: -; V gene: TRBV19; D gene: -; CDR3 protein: CASSGPPGQERGYTF; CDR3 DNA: TGTGCCAGTAGTGGACCCCCGGGGCAGGAAAGGGGCTACACCTTC
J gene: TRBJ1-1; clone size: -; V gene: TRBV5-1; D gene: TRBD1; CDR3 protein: CASSLGFGQGFTEAFF; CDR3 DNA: TGCGCCAGCAGCTTGGGTTTCGGACAGGGGTTCACTGAAGCTTTCTTT
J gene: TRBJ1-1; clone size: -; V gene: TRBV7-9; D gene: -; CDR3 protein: CASSLPQREAFF; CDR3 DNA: TGTGCCAGCAGCTTGCCACAGAGGGAAGCTTTCTTT
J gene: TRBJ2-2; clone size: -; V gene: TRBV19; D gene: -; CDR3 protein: CASSIDAARELFF; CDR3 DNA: TGTGCCAGTAGTATAGATGCAGCCCGGGAGCTGTTTTTT
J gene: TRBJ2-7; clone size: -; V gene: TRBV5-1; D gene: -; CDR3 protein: CASSLAGPPQEQYF; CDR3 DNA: TGCGCCAGCAGCTTGGCCGGCCCCCCTCAGGAGCAGTACTTC
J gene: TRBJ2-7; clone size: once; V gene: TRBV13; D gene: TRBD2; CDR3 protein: CASSLSPGLAGVHEQYF; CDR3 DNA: TGTGCCAGCAGCTTAAGCCCGGGACTAGCGGGGGTACACGAGCAGTACTTC
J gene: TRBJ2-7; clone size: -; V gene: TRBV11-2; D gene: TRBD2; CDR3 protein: CASSLGLAGSYEQYF; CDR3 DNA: TGTGCCAGCAGCTTAGGGCTAGCGGGGAGCTACGAGCAGTACTTC
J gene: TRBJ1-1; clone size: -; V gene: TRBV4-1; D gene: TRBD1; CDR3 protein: CASSQVGGQGVEAFF; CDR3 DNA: TGCGCCAGCAGCCAAGTCGGGGGACAGGGGGTGGAAGCTTTCTTT
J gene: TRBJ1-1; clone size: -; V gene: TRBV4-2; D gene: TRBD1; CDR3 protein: CASSQGRQGDTEAFF; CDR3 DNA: TGTGCCAGCAGCCAGGGCAGACAGGGGGACACTGAAGCTTTCTTT
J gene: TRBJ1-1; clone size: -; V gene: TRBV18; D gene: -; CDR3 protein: CASSQSGGLTEAFF; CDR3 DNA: TGTGCCAGCTCTCAGTCCGGGGGATTGACTGAAGCTTTCTTT
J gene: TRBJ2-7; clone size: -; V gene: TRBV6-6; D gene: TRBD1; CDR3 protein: CASSLNPGQGSYEQYF; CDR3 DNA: TGTGCCAGCAGTTTAAATCCGGGACAGGGATCCTACGAGCAGTACTTC
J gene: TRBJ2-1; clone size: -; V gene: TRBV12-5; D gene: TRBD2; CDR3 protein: CASGLDAGLAANNEQFF; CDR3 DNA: TGTGCTAGTGGTTTGGACGCCGGACTAGCGGCTAACAATGAGCAGTTCTTC
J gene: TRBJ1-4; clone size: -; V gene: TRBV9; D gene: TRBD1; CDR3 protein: CASSADPGGGEKLFF; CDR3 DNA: TGTGCCAGCAGCGCAGACCCAGGGGGGGGTGAAAAACTGTTTTTT
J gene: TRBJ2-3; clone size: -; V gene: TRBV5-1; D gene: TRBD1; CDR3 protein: CASSPPGQSTDTQYF; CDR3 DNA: TGCGCCAGCAGCCCGCCGGGACAGAGCACAGATACGCAGTATTTT
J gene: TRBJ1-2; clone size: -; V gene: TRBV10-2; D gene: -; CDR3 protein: CASRGQLYYSGYTF; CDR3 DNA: TGCGCCAGCAGAGGACAGCTCTATTACTCTGGCTACACCTTC
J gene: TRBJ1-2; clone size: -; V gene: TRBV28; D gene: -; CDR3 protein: CASSVNYGYTF; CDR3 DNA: TGTGCCAGCAGTGTCAACTATGGCTACACCTTC
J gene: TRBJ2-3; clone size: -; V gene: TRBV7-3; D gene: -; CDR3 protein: CASSLTGGAGTQYF; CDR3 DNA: TGTGCCAGCAGCTTAACGGGGGGGGCCGGAACGCAGTATTTT
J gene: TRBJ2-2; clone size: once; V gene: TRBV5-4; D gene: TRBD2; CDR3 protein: CASSPAGTSGGATTGELFF; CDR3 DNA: TGTGCCAGCAGTCCCGCCGGGACTAGCGGGGGGGCCACCACCGGGGAGCTGTTTTTT
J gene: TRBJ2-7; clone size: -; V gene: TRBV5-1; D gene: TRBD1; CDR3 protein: CASSLALSRGQGNEQYF; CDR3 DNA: TGCGCCAGCAGCTTGGCCCTCAGTCGTGGACAGGGGAACGAGCAGTACTTC
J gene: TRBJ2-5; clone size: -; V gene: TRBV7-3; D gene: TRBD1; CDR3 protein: CASSLTTGSWETQYF; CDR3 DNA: TGTGCCAGCAGCTTAACGACAGGGTCATGGGAGACCCAGTACTTC